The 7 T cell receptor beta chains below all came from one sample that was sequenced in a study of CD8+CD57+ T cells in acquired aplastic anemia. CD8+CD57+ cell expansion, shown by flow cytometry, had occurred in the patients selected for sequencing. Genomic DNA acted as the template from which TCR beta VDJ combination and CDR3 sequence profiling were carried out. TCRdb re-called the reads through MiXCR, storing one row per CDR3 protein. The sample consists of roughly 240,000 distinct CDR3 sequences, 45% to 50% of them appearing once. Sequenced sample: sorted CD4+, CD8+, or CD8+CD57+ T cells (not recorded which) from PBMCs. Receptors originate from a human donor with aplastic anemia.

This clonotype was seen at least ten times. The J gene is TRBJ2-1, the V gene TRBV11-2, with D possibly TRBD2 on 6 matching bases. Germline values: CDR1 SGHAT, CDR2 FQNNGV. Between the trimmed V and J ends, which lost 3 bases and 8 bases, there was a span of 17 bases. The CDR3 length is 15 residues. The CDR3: CASSLEGRDTDEQFF. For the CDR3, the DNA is TGTGCCAGCAGCTTGGAGGGGCGGGATACCGATGAGCAGTTCTTC. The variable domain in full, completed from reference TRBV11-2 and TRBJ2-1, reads EAGVAQSPRYKIIEKRQSVAFWCNPISGHATLYWYQQILGQGPKLLIQFQNNGVVDDSQLPKDRFSAERLKGVDSTLKIQPAKLEDSAVYLCASSLEGRDTDEQFFGPGTRLTVL.

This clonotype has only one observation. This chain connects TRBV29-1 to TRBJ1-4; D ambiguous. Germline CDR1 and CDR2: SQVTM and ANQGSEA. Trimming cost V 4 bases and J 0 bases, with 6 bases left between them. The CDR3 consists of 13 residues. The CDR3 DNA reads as TGCAGCGTTGCCCCCACAACTAATGAAAAACTGTTTTTT. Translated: CSVAPTTNEKLFF.

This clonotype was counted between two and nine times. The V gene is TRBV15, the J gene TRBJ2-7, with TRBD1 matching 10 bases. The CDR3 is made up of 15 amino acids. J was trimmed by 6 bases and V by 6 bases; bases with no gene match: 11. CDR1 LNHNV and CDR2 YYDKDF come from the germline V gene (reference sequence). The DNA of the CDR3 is TGTGCCACCAGAGGGGAGACAGGGGGCCTTAGCGAGCAGTACTTC. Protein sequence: CATRGETGGLSEQYF.

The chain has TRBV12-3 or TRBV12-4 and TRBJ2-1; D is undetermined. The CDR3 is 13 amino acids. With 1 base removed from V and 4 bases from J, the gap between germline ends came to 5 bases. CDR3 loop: CASSLGDYNEQFF. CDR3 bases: TGTGCCAGCAGTTTAGGGGATTACAATGAGCAGTTCTTC.

CDR3 sequence reads: CAISETGARTGELFF. The CDR3 DNA is TGTGCCATCAGTGAAACAGGCGCGAGGACCGGGGAGCTGTTTTTT. The rearrangement uses TRBV10-3 and TRBJ2-2; perhaps TRBD1 as D (5 bases). Per germline, CDR1 ENHRY and CDR2 SYGVKD. Trimming took 3 bases from V and 5 from J, leaving 13 bases between them. The CDR3 runs 15 residues.

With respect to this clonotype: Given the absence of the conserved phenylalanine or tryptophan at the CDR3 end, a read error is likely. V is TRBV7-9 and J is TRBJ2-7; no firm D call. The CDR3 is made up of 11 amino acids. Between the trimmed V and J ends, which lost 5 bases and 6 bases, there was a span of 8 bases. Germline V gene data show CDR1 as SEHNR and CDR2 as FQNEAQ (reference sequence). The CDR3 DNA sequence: TGTGCCAGCAGCCACAGCCGCGAGCAGTACCTC. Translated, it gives CASSHSREQYL.

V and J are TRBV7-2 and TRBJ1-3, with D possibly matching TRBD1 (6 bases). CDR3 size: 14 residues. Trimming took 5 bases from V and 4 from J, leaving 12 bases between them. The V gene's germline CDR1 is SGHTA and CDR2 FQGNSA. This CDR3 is CASSDTGPGNTIYF. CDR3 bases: TGTGCCAGCAGCGACACAGGGCCGGGAAACACCATATATTTT.